This T cell receptor (beta chain) was obtained from a study of cytomegalovirus exposure and HLA in healthy donors listed by TCRdb under 2017. For the study in its entirety: An earlier analysis of roughly 610 of the donors reported about 260 Gb of sequence data and roughly 120 million unique TCR beta sequences obtained from around 170 million T cells. Of the 300 to 500 genotyped donors, more than 75% were placed in the genetic ancestry cluster associated with self-reported Caucasian donors. To predict cytomegalovirus infection status, the study combined high-throughput TCR immunosequencing, statistical association of individual TCRs with disease status, and machine learning. In an earlier analysis of roughly 580 of the donors, high-throughput TCR beta sequencing was used to judge whether each TCR beta V gene segment behaved as functional or pseudogenic. HLA typing included class I and class II loci at four-digit resolution. Every discovery cohort repertoire had been produced on one sequencing platform. In the later analysis, no new phenotypic data were used to find candidate immune exposures; instead, reliance was placed on TCR beta sequences and their occurrence across donors. Donor age, sex, ethnicity and CMV serostatus were collected together with the repertoire data. To study patterns of TCR occurrence, a later analysis re-analyzed previously published TCR beta repertoires from around 660 donors and added high-resolution HLA genotyping. Using immunosequencing, the study profiled T cell repertoires from roughly 650 subjects and related those repertoires to cytomegalovirus serostatus. Among some 410 genotyped donors of the cohort, an average of around 250,000 unique TCR beta nucleotide sequences was sequenced per donor, of which approximately 18% were non-productive. Typing coverage differed by locus: A, B, C, DRB1 and DQB1 were typed in about 620-640 donors, DQA1 in 500 to 550, DPA1 in some 610, and DPB1 in roughly 470. Along with the roughly 700-subject first cohort, a separate validation cohort of around 110 different subjects was used. The study aimed to test whether cataloging public T cell receptors could reveal signatures of past pathogen exposure. About 280 gigabases of sequencing data and roughly 81 million unique TCR sequences made up an early release that covered nearly 650 HLA-typed donors. Five DR-DQ haplotypes were treated as single units for association and clustering because of strong linkage in the cohort. A later genetic analysis used genome-wide SNP genotypes for 398 of the 666 donors, treating that subset as a discovery cohort. Study-level results and caveats: An association between a missense DCLRE1C variant and V-gene and J-gene trimming of TCR beta chains was found in a later genetic analysis and replicated in an independent cohort. A later analysis associated 16,951 TCR beta sequences with specific HLA alleles at a false discovery rate of 0.05. In this cohort, only TCR beta chains were sequenced, and detectable features were limited by the absence of alpha or paired-chain data. In vitro tests confirmed that a few of the cytomegalovirus-associated TCR beta chains recognize cytomegalovirus antigens. In both the original and validation cohorts, the classifier was reported to diagnose cytomegalovirus status with high specificity and sensitivity. HLA typing was unavailable for some donors at each locus, so association tests used only the typed subset. A later genetic analysis reported fewer N-insertions in productive TCRs among donors in an Asian-associated ancestry cluster than the roughly 620-donor mean. In a later analysis, several top co-occurrence clusters were reported to appear linked to parvovirus B19, influenza, CMV and Epstein-Barr virus. Roughly uniform sequencing depth across donors was assumed in presence/absence analyses, although this assumption may not hold. The earlier analysis of 587 of the donors excluded some 16 rarely observed V segments, including chromosome 9 orphons, because counts were too low. In an earlier analysis of some 540 of the donors, most TCR beta V segments appeared in productive rearrangements about 90% or about 30% of the time, broadly matching IMGT annotations. Linkage disequilibrium might explain the correlated functional status among segregating V segments, but an unknown experimental factor could not be excluded. It was suggested by the authors that the approach could potentially be generalized to other disease states and immunological phenotypes. A group of highly shared sequence variants was considered likely to be a technical artifact of the sequencing pipeline. A further reported finding was that TCR beta sequences accurately predicted the HLA-A and HLA-B alleles for most subjects in the first cohort. Strong co-occurrence of HLA alleles, especially DR and DQ, made assigning TCR associations to individual alleles difficult. A later analysis found that HLA-associated TCR beta chains were more clonally expanded and had lower generation probabilities than equally common non-associated chains. In the study, approximately 160 TCR beta chains were listed as associated with cytomegalovirus. In a later analysis, the rate of TCR association differed among HLA loci, with DRB1 alleles having the most associated TCRs and HLA-C alleles having the fewest. For the cohort, immune exposure information was limited to CMV serostatus. Across donors, most TCR sequences were observed very rarely, whereas some public TCRs were present in many individuals. Most CMV-associated TCR beta chains appeared to be HLA-restricted in a later analysis, and the HLA associations seemed to be driven largely by CMV exposure. Some IMGT-functional V segments, including TRBV6-2 and TRBV6-3, could not be told apart with the 87-base-pair reads, so those segments were excluded.

The library was generated by the immunoSEQ multiplex PCR assay. For the multiplex PCR, a mixture combining 60 forward primers for TCR Vbeta segments and 13 reverse primers for TCR Jbeta segments was used. A multiplex PCR assay on genomic DNA amplified the CDR3 region of rearranged TCR beta genes. On the Illumina HiSeq System, the amplified TCR beta libraries were sequenced as 87-base-pair reads. In the source study's methods: A later analysis counted tens of millions of unique TCR beta chains across the 666 repertoires, and about 10 million of these chains were shared by at least two donors. Raw reads were error-corrected and collapsed into unique sequences with a nearest-neighbor algorithm that merged closely related sequences to remove PCR and sequencing errors. V, D and J gene segments were assigned by aligning CDR3 sequences to IMGT reference sequences. Each retained sequence needed at least a six-nucleotide match to both a V gene segment and a J gene segment. Rearrangements were classified as productive when the CDR3 lacked stop codons and remained in frame with V and J, and all other rearrangements were classified as non-productive. Following IMGT convention, CDR3 was defined as the stretch from the second conserved V-encoded cysteine up to the conserved J-encoded phenylalanine. In an earlier analysis of around 540 of the donors, sequences lacking an unambiguous match to a single V gene segment were excluded. An earlier analysis of approximately 590 of the donors called V segments functional above 56.7% productive rearrangements and segregating when the between-donor standard deviation exceeded 5%. A statistical classification framework was built to diagnose cytomegalovirus status from the catalog of TCR beta chain sequences. V and J gene assignment, in a later analysis, came from comparing TCR nucleotide sequences with IMGT/GENE-DB human TR gene sequences. The TCRdist pipeline was used in a later analysis to assign CDR3 sequences and most-parsimonious VDJ recombination scenarios. In a later analysis, every TCR beta chain was defined by the combination of its CDR3 amino acid sequence and its V-gene family, and reads without a unique V-gene family were dropped. As a way to deal with suspected cross-contamination and a sequencing artifact, a later analysis dropped 450 to 700 nucleotide sequences that were highly shared and had low generation probability. In a later analysis, a clonal expansion index for each public chain was calculated from normalized within-repertoire ranks of inferred template counts. In a later analysis, generation probabilities were computed using a VDJ recombination model fitted to out-of-frame rearrangements, and the results were checked against IGoR. A later analysis scored TCR-TCR, TCR-HLA and TCR-CMV co-occurrence with hypergeometric tests, applying a repertoire-size bias correction to TCR pairs. In a later analysis, false discovery rates were estimated by permuting HLA or CMV assignments 20 times. In a later analysis, co-occurring TCRs were grouped using DBSCAN, and TCRdist sequence similarity was added for clustering within HLA-allele-positive subsets. For co-occurrence clustering, repertoires with fewer than 30,000 or more than 120,000 public chains were excluded, along with five or six repertoires with anomalous nucleotide sharing. This immuneACCESS table, as held by TCRdb, lists in-frame sequences with V and J called but not all clones. Of the missing ones, under half trace to an unresolved V gene in checked studies; the others have no known cause. The V and J calls and the clone size are those of that table, but D and trimming were determined from the DNA. In this sample the table shows some 150,000 clones, about 72% of which occur a single time. Together, the top ten hold around 3.5% of the sample.

The cohort was made up of roughly 670 healthy bone marrow donors. Cohort members were all nominally healthy when sampled, although unrecorded immune exposures were likely present. The donor was CMV seropositive and belonged to the group of 250 to 350 seropositive cohort members. A peripheral blood sample was provided by each donor, and peripheral blood mononuclear cells were used for TCR beta sequencing. Genomic DNA was extracted from the blood cell samples with the Qiagen DNeasy Blood Extraction Kit. From the cysteine up to the phenylalanine, the CDR3 has a length of 19 residues. Kept here is only the CDR3 DNA, which spans 57 bases and is read in frame from base 1. The V and J ends are trimmed by 3 bases and 6 bases, leaving 29 bases between them. The germline V gene encodes CDR1 MDHEN and CDR2 SYDVKM. A few counts support this clone. Its recognized antigen is unknown. Per-nucleotide qualities are absent, and no much larger clonotype sits a single base away.

What was sequenced was PBMCs. The clonotype was recovered from a man aged 25 to 45 in good health and CMV-seropositive. The sequence is built from TRBV28 and TRBJ1-2, with TRBD1 perhaps the D gene, on 5 matching bases. The sequenced DNA is TGTGCCAGCAGTTTGATTTCAGGACCTGACAGTTACTACTCCCATGGCTACACCTTC. Translated, this is CASSLISGPDSYYSHGYTF.